These T cell receptor beta chains were read from a single sample in a study of Ad26.COV2.S vaccination and SARS-CoV-2 variants. Using immunoSEQ multiplex PCR, the repertoire was profiled, and TCRdb retains in-frame clones only, with some absent. The table shows roughly 270,000 clones, with about 87% occurring only once. The source material was peripheral blood, sampled in a trial of Ad26.COV2.S vaccine versus placebo. The receptors derive from a person between 18 and 59 years old who received the Ad26.COV2.S COVID-19 vaccine or a placebo. CDR3s include the opening cysteine and the closing phenylalanine or tryptophan. D genes are given only for firm matches.

>TRBD1|TRBV6-5|TRBJ2-7
TGTGCCAGCAGCTTCACAGGGGCCAGCTCCTACGAGCAGTACTTC
CASSFTGASSYEQYF
>TRBD1|TRBV4-1|TRBJ2-1
TGCGCCAGCAGCGCCCTGAAGACAGGGAGCTTCTACAATGAGCAGTTCTTC
CASSALKTGSFYNEQFF
>NA|TRBV2|TRBJ1-3
TGTGCCAGCAGTCGGGTCTCTGGAAACACCATATATTTT
CASSRVSGNTIYF
>TRBD1|TRBV7-2|TRBJ1-2
TGTGCCAGCAGCCTGGGACAGGGCTATGGCTACACCTTC
CASSLGQGYGYTF
>NA|TRBV6-2/TRBV6-3|TRBJ1-6
TGTGCCAGCAGTTACTCTAAGGCTGGGTCGAGAATTTCACCCCTCCACTTT
CASSYSKAGSRISPLHF
>NA|TRBV19|TRBJ1-4
TGTGCCAGTAGTCCAGGGAAGAGCCATGAAAAACTGTTTTTT
CASSPGKSHEKLFF
>TRBD1|TRBV10-1|TRBJ1-3
TGCGCCAGCCCAGGGGGGACAACAAGCTCTGGAAACACCATATATTTT
CASPGGTTSSGNTIYF
>TRBD2|TRBV18|TRBJ2-5
TGTGCCAGCTCACCACCTAGCGGGAGTCAAGAGACCCAGTACTTC
CASSPPSGSQETQYF
>TRBD1|TRBV6-6|TRBJ1-1
TGTGCCAGCAGTCGTCTATCGGGACAGGACACTGAAGCTTTCTTT
CASSRLSGQDTEAFF
>NA|TRBV19|TRBJ1-2
TGTGCGAGTACTGGAGGGAAGGACTATGGCTACACCTTC
CASTGGKDYGYTF
>NA|TRBV6-6|TRBJ1-5
TGTGCCAGCACCGCACTTAGCAATCAGCCCCAGCATTTT
CASTALSNQPQHF
>NA|TRBV12-1|TRBJ2-7
TGTGCCAGCAGCTCCGAGCGGGGGGCCCCGGGAGAGCAGTACTTC
CASSSERGAPGEQYF